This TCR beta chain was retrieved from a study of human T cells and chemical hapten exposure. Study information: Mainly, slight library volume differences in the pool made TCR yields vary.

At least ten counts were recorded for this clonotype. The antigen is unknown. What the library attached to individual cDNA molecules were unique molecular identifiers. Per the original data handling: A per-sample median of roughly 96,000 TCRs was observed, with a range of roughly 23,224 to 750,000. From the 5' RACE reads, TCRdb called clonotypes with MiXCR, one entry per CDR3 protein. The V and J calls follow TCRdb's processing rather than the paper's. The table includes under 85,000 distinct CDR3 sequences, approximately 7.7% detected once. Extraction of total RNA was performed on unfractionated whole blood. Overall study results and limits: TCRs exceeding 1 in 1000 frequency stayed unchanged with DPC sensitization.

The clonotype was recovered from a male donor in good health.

The CDR3 sequence is CASSSQGGAGEQFF. The DNA for the CDR3 is TGTGCCAGCAGCTCACAAGGTGGTGCGGGTGAGCAGTTCTTC. The V and J genes are TRBV7-7 and TRBJ2-1, with TRBD2 as a possible D gene (5 bases). Trimming took 4 bases from V and 9 from J, leaving 16 bases between them. Germline-derived CDR1 and CDR2 are SSHAT and FNYEAQ (reference sequence). The CDR3 has 14 residues.